This TCR beta chain was recorded in a study of blood T cell repertoires in COVID-19. Study background: T cells, B-cell-depleted T cells, or PBMCs provided the cDNA or gDNA that served as material.

Trimming shortened V by 2 bases and J by 6 bases, and 11 bases separated the two germline ends. Germline lookup yields CDR1 SGHKS and CDR2 YYEKEE (reference sequence). This CDR3 is built from 13 residues. As handled by the study authors: Estimation of nucleated cell counts relied on the amplification of reference gene primers. Repertoires were generated with immunoSEQ multiplex PCR, while TCRdb's copy carries only in-frame clones and drops some. That table furnishes V, J and clone size, whereas the DNA furnished D and trimming. The table records a few hundred thousand clones, 86% of them present only once.

Material for sequencing was peripheral blood. The chain is built from TRBV5-5 and TRBJ1-2; D remains ambiguous. This TCR was sampled from a man aged 50 to 60 with acute or convalescent COVID-19. CDR3 protein: CASSFVEGNGYTF. Here the CDR3 DNA reads TGTGCCAGCAGCTTCGTGGAGGGAAATGGCTACACCTTC.